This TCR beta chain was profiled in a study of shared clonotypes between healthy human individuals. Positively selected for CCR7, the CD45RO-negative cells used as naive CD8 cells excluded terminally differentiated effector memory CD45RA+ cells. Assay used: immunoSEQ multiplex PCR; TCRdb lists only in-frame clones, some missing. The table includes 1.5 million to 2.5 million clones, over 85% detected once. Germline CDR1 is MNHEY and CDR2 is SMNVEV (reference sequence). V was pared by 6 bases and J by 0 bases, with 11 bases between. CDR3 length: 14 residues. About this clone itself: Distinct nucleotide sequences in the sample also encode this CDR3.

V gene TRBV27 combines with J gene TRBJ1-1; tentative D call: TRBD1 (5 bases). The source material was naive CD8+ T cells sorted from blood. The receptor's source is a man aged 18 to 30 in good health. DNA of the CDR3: TGTGCCAGCAGGGCGGGACTTATGAACACTGAAGCTTTCTTT. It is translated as CASRAGLMNTEAFF.